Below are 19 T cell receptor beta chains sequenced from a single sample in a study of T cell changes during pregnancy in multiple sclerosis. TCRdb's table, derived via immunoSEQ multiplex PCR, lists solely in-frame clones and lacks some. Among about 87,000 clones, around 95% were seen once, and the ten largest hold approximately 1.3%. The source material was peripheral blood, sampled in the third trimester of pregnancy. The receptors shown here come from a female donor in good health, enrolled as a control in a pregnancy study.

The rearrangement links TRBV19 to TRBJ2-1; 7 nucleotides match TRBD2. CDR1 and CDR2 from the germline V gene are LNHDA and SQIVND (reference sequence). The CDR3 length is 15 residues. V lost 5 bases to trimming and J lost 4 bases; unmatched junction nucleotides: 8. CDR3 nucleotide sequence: TGTGCCAGTAGTGTTTCTAGCGGTGTATACAATGAGCAGTTCTTC. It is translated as CASSVSSGVYNEQFF.

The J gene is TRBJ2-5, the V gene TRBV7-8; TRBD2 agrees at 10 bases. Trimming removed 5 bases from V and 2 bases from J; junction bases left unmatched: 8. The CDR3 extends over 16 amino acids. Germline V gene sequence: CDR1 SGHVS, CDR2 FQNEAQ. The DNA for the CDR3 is TGTGCCAGCAGCCCCACCGGACTAGCGGCTCAAGAGACCCAGTACTTC. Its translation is CASSPTGLAAQETQYF.

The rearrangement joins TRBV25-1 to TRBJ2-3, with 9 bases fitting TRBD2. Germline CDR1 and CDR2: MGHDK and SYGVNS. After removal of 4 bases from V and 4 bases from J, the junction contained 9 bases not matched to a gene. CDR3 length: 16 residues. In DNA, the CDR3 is TGTGCCAGCAGTGCCGCTATAGCGGGAGAGTCAGATACGCAGTATTTT. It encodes CASSAAIAGESDTQYF.

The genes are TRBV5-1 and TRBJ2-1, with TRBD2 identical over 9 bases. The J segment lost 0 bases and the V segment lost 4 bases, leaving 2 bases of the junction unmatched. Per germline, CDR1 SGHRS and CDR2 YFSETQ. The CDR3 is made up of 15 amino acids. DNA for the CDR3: TGCGCCAGCAGCCTAGCGGGAACCTCCTACAATGAGCAGTTCTTC. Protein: CASSLAGTSYNEQFF.

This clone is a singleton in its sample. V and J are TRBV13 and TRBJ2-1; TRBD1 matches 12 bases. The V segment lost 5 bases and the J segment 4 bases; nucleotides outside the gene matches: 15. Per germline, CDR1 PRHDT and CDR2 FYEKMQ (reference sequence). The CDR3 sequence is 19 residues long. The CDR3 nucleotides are TGTGCCAGCAGCCTACAGGGACAGGGGGCGCATTTGGGGTACAATGAGCAGTTCTTC. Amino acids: CASSLQGQGAHLGYNEQFF.

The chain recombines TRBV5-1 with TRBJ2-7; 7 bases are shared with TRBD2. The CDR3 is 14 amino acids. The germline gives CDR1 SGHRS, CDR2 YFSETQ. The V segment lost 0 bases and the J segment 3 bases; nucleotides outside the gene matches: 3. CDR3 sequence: CASSLVPSGYEQYF. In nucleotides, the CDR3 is TGCGCCAGCAGCTTGGTCCCTAGCGGCTACGAGCAGTACTTC.

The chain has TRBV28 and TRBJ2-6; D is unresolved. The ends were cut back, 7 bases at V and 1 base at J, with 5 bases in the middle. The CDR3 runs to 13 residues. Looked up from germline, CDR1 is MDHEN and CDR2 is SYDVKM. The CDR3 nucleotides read TGTGCCAGCATTCCTTCTGGGGCCAACGTCCTGACTTTC. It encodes CASIPSGANVLTF.

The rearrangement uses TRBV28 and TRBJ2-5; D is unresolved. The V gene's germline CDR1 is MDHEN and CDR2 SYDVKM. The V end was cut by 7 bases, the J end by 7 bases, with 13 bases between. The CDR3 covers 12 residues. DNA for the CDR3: TGTGCCAGCATCAACTACGGCGGGACCCAGTACTTC. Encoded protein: CASINYGGTQYF.

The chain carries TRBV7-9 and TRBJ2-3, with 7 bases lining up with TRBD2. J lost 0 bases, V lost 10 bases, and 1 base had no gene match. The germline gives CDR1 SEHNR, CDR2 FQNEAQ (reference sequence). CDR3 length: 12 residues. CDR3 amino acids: CATGGSTDTQYF. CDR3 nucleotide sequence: TGTGCCACCGGGGGGAGCACAGATACGCAGTATTTT.

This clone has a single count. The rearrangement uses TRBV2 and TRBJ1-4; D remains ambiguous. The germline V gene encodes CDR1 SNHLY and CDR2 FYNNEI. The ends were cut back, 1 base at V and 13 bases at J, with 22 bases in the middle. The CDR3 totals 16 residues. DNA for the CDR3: TGTGCCAGCAGTGAAGACCGTCTTGGATACGGCGGGAGACTGTTTTTT. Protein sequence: CASSEDRLGYGGRLFF.

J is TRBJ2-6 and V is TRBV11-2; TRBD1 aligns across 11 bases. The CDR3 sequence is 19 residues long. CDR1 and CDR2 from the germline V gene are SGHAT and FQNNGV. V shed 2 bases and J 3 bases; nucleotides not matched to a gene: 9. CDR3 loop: CASSLLRGQGEGGANVLTF. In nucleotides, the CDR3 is TGTGCCAGCAGCTTACTGCGGGGACAGGGGGAAGGTGGGGCCAACGTCCTGACTTTC. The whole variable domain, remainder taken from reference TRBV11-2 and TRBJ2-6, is EAGVAQSPRYKIIEKRQSVAFWCNPISGHATLYWYQQILGQGPKLLIQFQNNGVVDDSQLPKDRFSAERLKGVDSTLKIQPAKLEDSAVYLCASSLLRGQGEGGANVLTFGAGSRLTVL.

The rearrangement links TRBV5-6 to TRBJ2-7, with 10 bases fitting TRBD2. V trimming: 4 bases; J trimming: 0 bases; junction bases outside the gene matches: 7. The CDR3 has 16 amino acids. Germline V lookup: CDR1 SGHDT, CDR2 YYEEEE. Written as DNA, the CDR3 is TGTGCCAGCAGCGCCGGGACTAGCGCAAGCTCCTACGAGCAGTACTTC. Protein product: CASSAGTSASSYEQYF.

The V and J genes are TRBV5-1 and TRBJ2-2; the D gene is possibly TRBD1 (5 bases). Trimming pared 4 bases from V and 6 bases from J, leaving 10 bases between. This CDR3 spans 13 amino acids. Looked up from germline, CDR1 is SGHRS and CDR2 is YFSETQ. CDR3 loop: CASSKTEAGELFF. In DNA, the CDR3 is TGCGCCAGCAGCAAGACAGAGGCCGGGGAGCTGTTTTTT.

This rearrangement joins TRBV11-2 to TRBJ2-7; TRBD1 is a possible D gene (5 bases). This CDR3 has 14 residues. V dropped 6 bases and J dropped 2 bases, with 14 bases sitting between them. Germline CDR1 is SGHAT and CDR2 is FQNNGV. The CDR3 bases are TGTGCCAGCAGGGGGCTCGGAAAGACCTACGAGCAGTACTTC. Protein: CASRGLGKTYEQYF.

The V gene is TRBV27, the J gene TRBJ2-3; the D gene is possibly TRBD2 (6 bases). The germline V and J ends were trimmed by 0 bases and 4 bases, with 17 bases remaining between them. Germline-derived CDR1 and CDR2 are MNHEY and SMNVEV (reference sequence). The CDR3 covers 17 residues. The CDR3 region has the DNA TGTGCCAGCAGTTTATCGTTTACGGCCGGAGGGCCAGATACGCAGTATTTT. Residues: CASSLSFTAGGPDTQYF.

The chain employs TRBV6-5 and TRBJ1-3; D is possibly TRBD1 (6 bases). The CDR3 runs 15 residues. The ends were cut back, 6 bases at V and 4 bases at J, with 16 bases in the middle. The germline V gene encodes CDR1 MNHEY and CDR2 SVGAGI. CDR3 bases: TGTGCCAGCAGCACAGGGTGGGGGAGAGGAAACACCATATATTTT. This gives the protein CASSTGWGRGNTIYF.

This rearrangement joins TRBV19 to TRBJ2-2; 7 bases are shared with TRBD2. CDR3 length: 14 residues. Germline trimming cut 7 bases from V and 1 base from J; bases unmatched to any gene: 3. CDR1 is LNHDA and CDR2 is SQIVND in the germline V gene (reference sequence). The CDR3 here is CASNPSGNTGELFF. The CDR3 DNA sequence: TGTGCCAGTAATCCTAGCGGGAACACCGGGGAGCTGTTTTTT. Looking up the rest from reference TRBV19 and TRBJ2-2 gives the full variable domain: DGGITQSPKYLFRKEGQNVTLSCEQNLNHDAMYWYRQDPGQGLRLIYYSQIVNDFQKGDIAEGYSVSREKKESFPLTVTSAQKNPTAFYLCASNPSGNTGELFFGEGSRLTVL.

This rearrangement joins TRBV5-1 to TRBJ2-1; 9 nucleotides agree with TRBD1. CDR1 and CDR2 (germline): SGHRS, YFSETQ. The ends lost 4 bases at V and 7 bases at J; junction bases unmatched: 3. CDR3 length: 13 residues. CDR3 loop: CASSVDRGNEQFF. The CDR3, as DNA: TGCGCCAGCAGCGTTGACAGGGGGAATGAGCAGTTCTTC.

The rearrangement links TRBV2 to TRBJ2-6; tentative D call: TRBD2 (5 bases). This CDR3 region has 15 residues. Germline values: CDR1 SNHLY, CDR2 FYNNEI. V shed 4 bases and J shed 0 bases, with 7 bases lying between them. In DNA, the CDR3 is TGTGCCAGCAGTGCGGGGATCTCTGGGGCCAACGTCCTGACTTTC. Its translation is CASSAGISGANVLTF.